This T cell receptor (beta chain) was captured by sequencing in a study of blood T cell repertoires in COVID-19 (dated by TCRdb to 2018 to 2021). Looking at the study overall: The collaborator samples originated in the United States, Italy and Spain and spanned the acute and convalescent phases of COVID-19. Sample metadata almost always included a de-identified subject ID, COVID-19 status, age in years and sex. The repertoires were released in a freely available public database intended as a resource for research on the immune response to SARS-CoV-2. The samples were drawn from the first 160 participants of the ongoing ImmuneRACE study and from over a thousand subjects provided by 6 global collaborators. HLA class I and class II types, where available, came from metadata supplied by the sample provider rather than from assay-based typing. Subjects who had been exposed to COVID-19, were actively infected with it, or had recovered from it provided the deeply sampled blood TCRbeta repertoires that made up the dataset. The material from the prospective study consisted of cDNA or gDNA derived from T cells, B-cell-depleted T cells, or PBMCs. Points the paper makes about the study in general: The quantity of clinical and demographic metadata differed by source and by participant and was supplied without curation.

From its cysteine to its phenylalanine, the CDR3 spans 15 amino acids. Just the 45-base CDR3 DNA is kept, in frame starting at base 1. In the germline V gene, CDR1 corresponds to SGHTS and CDR2 to YDEGEE. V has 4 bases trimmed and J has 7 bases trimmed; junction bases matching no gene number 10. Comment on this clone: Its cognate antigen has yet to be identified. No quality values exist for individual bases; no much larger clone is one base distant.

Each collaborating institution followed its own protocols to collect whole blood in K2EDTA tubes. For TCRbeta analysis, collaborator samples were shipped as frozen whole blood, as isolated PBMCs, or as DNA extracted from either sample type. The immunoSEQ Assay, a bias-controlled multiplex PCR, was used to amplify TCRbeta CDR3 regions from genomic DNA. Turning to the authors' computational methods: Within the assay, amplification of reference gene primers was used to estimate how many nucleated cells each sample contained. Sequence reads were collapsed and filtered to measure the absolute abundance of every unique TCRbeta CDR3 rearrangement. Productive Simpson clonality was computed per sample as the square root of Simpson's diversity index over productive rearrangements. The table was pulled from immuneACCESS by TCRdb, which kept in-frame rearrangements only. Such tables lose some clones; where checked, under half of the loss comes from unresolved V genes, and the rest has no known cause. V and J calls and clone size are copied from that table; D and trimming were computed from the DNA. In this sample the table shows under 200,000 clones, around 83% of which occur a single time. Clones ranked in the top ten supply less than 1% of the sample.

Recombination linked TRBV5-8 to TRBJ2-1, with 8 bases in between that match TRBD1. The sample comprised peripheral blood. The clonotype comes from a man younger than 30 with acute or convalescent COVID-19. The CDR3 region: CASSQGQGRDNEQFF. The nucleotides read TGTGCCAGCAGCCAAGGACAGGGCCGGGATAATGAGCAGTTCTTC.